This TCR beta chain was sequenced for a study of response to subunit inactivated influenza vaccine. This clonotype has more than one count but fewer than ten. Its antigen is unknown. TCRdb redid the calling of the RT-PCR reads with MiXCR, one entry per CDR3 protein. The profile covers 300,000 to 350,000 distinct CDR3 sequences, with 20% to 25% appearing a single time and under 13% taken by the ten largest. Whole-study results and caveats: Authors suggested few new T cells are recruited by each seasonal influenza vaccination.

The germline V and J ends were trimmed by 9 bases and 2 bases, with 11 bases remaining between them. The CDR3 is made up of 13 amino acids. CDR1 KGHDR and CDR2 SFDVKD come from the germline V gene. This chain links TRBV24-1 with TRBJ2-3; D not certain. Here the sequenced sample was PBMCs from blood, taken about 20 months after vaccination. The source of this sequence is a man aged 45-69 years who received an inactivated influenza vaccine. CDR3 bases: TGTGCCACCGATAGCCGAAACACAGATACGCAGTATTTT. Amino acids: CATDSRNTDTQYF.